This entry lists 18 T cell receptor beta chains sequenced from one sample in a study of blood T cell repertoires in COVID-19. Some clones are missing from TCRdb's copy, which holds only in-frame ones; the method was immunoSEQ multiplex PCR. The table records 65,000 to 100,000 clones, 70% to 90% of them present only once. The sample comprised peripheral blood. These receptors originate from a woman aged 80 or older with acute or convalescent COVID-19.

The rearrangement joins TRBV11-1 to TRBJ2-3; possibly TRBD1 for D (5 bases). The CDR3 has 14 residues. Trimming removed 1 base at V and 5 bases at J, with 10 bases between. The germline gives CDR1 SGHAT, CDR2 FQDESV (reference sequence). CDR3 nucleotides: TGTGCCAGCAGCTTAGGAACCAGGGTAGATACGCAGTATTTT. This encodes CASSLGTRVDTQYF.

The CDR3 region is CASSPSGAKNIQYF. In nucleotides, the CDR3 is TGTGCCAGCTCACCGTCAGGAGCCAAAAACATTCAGTACTTC. The chain carries TRBV18 and TRBJ2-4, with D unclear. The V and J ends lost 3 bases and 0 bases respectively, with 6 bases between them. The germline gives CDR1 KGHSH, CDR2 LQKENI. There are 14 residues in the CDR3. The full variable domain, its missing parts supplied by reference TRBV18 and TRBJ2-4, is NAGVMQNPRHLVRRRGQEARLRCSPMKGHSHVYWYRQLPEEGLKFMVYLQKENIIDESGMPKERFSAEFPKEGPSILRIQQVVRGDSAAYFCASSPSGAKNIQYFGAGTRLSVL.

The chain employs TRBV19 and TRBJ1-2; 7 nucleotides match TRBD1. V was clipped by 3 bases and J by 6 bases; unmatched bases: 10. The V gene's germline CDR1 is LNHDA and CDR2 SQIVND (reference sequence). The CDR3 length is 15 residues. The CDR3 sequence: CASSIREGAMNGYTF. The CDR3 DNA sequence: TGTGCCAGTAGTATTCGGGAGGGGGCTATGAATGGCTACACCTTC.

This chain's CDR3 is CASQGQNYEQYF. DNA for the CDR3: TGTGCCAGCCAAGGACAAAACTACGAGCAGTACTTC. The gene calls are TRBV19 and TRBJ2-7; a weak D match, TRBD1 (5 bases). The V gene's germline CDR1 is LNHDA and CDR2 SQIVND (reference sequence). V was cut by 9 bases and J by 3 bases, with 12 bases left in between. CDR3 size: 12 residues. The whole variable domain, remainder taken from reference TRBV19 and TRBJ2-7, is DGGITQSPKYLFRKEGQNVTLSCEQNLNHDAMYWYRQDPGQGLRLIYYSQIVNDFQKGDIAEGYSVSREKKESFPLTVTSAQKNPTAFYLCASQGQNYEQYFGPGTRLTVT.

The rearrangement joins TRBV6-2 or TRBV6-3 to TRBJ2-3, with a weak D call TRBD2 (7 bases). The CDR3 contains 14 residues. The V end was cut by 2 bases, the J end by 2 bases, with 8 bases between. Germline values: CDR1 MNHEY, CDR2 SVGEGT. The CDR3 is CASSYGGATDTQYF. The CDR3 DNA is TGTGCCAGCAGTTACGGGGGGGCCACAGATACGCAGTATTTT.

This clone was recorded once. The rearrangement joins TRBV11-2 to TRBJ2-7; 7 nucleotides align to TRBD2. V lost 0 bases to trimming and J lost 6 bases; unmatched junction nucleotides: 8. There are 15 residues in the CDR3. Germline CDR1 SGHAT, CDR2 FQNNGV. CDR3 bases: TGTGCCAGCAGCTTAGATGGGAGGGGTGGGGCCGAGCAGTACTTC. It specifies CASSLDGRGGAEQYF.

The rearrangement uses TRBV5-1 and TRBJ2-2; TRBD1 might be the D (5 bases). The CDR3 spans 15 residues. V lost 0 bases to trimming and J lost 5 bases, with 11 bases between them. Germline CDR1 SGHRS, CDR2 YFSETQ. CDR3 in amino acids: CASSLDGAGTGELFF. CDR3 coding DNA: TGCGCCAGCAGCTTGGATGGGGCAGGGACCGGGGAGCTGTTTTTT.

The chain combines TRBV29-1 with TRBJ1-5; D uncertain. There are 13 residues in the CDR3. Trimming stripped 4 bases from V and 1 base from J, with 8 bases between. CDR1 is SQVTM and CDR2 is ANQGSEA in the germline V gene. The CDR3 bases are TGCAGCGTTGCGGGTGCAAGCAATCAGCCCCAGCATTTT. Translating it yields CSVAGASNQPQHF.

This chain connects TRBV11-3 to TRBJ2-7; 10 nucleotides match TRBD1. Germline V gene lookup returns CDR1 SGHNT and CDR2 YENEEA. The CDR3 has 15 residues. The V segment lost 5 bases and the J segment 1 base; nucleotides outside the gene matches: 5. CDR3 protein: CASSRMDRGSYEQYF. The CDR3 region has the DNA TGTGCCAGCAGCCGGATGGACAGGGGGTCCTACGAGCAGTACTTC.

The chain uses TRBV24-1 and TRBJ2-3, with D maybe TRBD1 (5 bases). Per germline, CDR1 KGHDR and CDR2 SFDVKD. The CDR3 totals 15 residues. V lost 9 bases to trimming and J lost 5 bases, with 20 bases between them. As DNA, the CDR3 is TGTGCCACCCAAGGGGCGACAACCCAGGGAGATACGCAGTATTTT. It yields the protein CATQGATTQGDTQYF.

The chain is built from TRBV30 and TRBJ2-7, with 7 bases fitting TRBD1. This CDR3 region has 13 residues. V lost 2 bases to trimming and J lost 7 bases; unmatched junction nucleotides: 8. The germline V gene encodes CDR1 GTSNPN and CDR2 SVGIG (reference sequence). Written as DNA, the CDR3 is TGTGCCTGGAGTTTGACAGGGCTGGAGGAGCAGTACTTC. Its translation: CAWSLTGLEEQYF.

The J gene is TRBJ2-7, the V gene TRBV5-1; maybe TRBD1 (5 bases). The germline gives CDR1 SGHRS, CDR2 YFSETQ. V was shortened by 1 base and J by 2 bases, with 10 bases between the two germline ends. The CDR3 spans 14 residues. CDR3 loop: CASSLSDRTYEQYF. Here the CDR3 DNA reads TGCGCCAGCAGCTTGAGCGACAGAACCTACGAGCAGTACTTC.

This clone appeared once. J is TRBJ1-2 and V is TRBV5-1, with TRBD1 as a possible D gene (5 bases). The CDR3 is 14 residues long. In germline, CDR1 is SGHRS, CDR2 YFSETQ. Deletions cut 5 bases from V and 3 bases from J, with 14 bases between. The CDR3: CASSPGDRDYGYTF. The CDR3 coding sequence is TGCGCCAGCAGTCCAGGCGACAGAGACTATGGCTACACCTTC.

The chain recombines TRBV2 with TRBJ2-2; possible D gene TRBD1, 5 bases. CDR1 and CDR2 from the germline V gene are SNHLY and FYNNEI. The ends were cut back, 1 base at V and 0 bases at J, with 6 bases in the middle. There are 15 residues in the CDR3. The CDR3 DNA reads as TGTGCCAGCAGTGAAGGCAGGGCGAACACCGGGGAGCTGTTTTTT. Its protein is CASSEGRANTGELFF.

V gene TRBV3-1 (or the pseudogene TRBV3-2) combines with J gene TRBJ1-1; the D gene is possibly TRBD1 (5 bases). Trimming pared 4 bases from V and 7 bases from J, leaving 19 bases between. Germline V gene lookup returns CDR1 LGHDT and CDR2 YNNKEL (reference sequence). The CDR3 has 15 residues. CDR3 region: CASSLEFTTVNEAFF. The CDR3 DNA follows: TGTGCCAGCAGCCTCGAATTCACGACAGTTAATGAAGCTTTCTTT.

The gene calls are TRBV5-1 and TRBJ1-2, with D perhaps matching TRBD1 (6 bases). Germline V gene lookup returns CDR1 SGHRS and CDR2 YFSETQ. This CDR3 has 15 amino acids. Trimming shortened V by 3 bases and J by 0 bases, and 12 bases separated the two germline ends. The CDR3 loop reads CASSSGTPTNYGYTF. In DNA form, the CDR3 reads TGCGCCAGCAGCTCCGGGACACCTACTAACTATGGCTACACCTTC.

V usage is TRBV5-1 and J usage is TRBJ2-1, with TRBD2 identical over 9 bases. CDR1 is SGHRS and CDR2 is YFSETQ in the germline V gene. The junction had 13 bases not matched to a gene; V was cut back by 4 bases and J by 2 bases. This CDR3 has 18 amino acids. CDR3 DNA sequence: TGCGCCAGCAGCCCGGGTCTGGGTAGCGGGGGCCCCTACAATGAGCAGTTCTTC. Translation: CASSPGLGSGGPYNEQFF.

The rearrangement uses TRBV2 and TRBJ1-5; tentatively, D is TRBD1 (5 bases). The CDR3 contains 13 residues. Per the germline V gene, CDR1 is SNHLY and CDR2 is FYNNEI. V was pared by 7 bases and J by 4 bases, with 11 bases between. The CDR3 region has the DNA TGTGCCAGCACTTGGACACTAAATCAGCCCCAGCATTTT. Translation gives CASTWTLNQPQHF.